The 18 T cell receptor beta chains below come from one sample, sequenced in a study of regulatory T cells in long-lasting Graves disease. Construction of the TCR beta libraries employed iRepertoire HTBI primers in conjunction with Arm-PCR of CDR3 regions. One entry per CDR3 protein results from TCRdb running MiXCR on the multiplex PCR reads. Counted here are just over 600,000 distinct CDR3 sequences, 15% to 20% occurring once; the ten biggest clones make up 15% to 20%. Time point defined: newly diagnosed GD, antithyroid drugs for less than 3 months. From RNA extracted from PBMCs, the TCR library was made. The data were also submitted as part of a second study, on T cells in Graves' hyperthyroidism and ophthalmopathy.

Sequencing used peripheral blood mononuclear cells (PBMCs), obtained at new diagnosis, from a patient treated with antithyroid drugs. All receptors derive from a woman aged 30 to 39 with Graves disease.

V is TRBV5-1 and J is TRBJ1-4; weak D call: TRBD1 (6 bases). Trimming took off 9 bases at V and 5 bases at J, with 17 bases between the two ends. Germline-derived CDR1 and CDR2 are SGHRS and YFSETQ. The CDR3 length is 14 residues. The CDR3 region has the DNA TGCGCCACCTCAGGAGGGGGGGCGAATGAAAAACTGTTTTTT. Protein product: CATSGGGANEKLFF.

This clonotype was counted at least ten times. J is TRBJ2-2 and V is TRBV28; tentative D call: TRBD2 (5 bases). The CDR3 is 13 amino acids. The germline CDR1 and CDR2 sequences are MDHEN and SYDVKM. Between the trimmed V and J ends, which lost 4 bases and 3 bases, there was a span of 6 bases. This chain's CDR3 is CASSWGDTGELFF. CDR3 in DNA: TGTGCCAGCAGTTGGGGAGACACCGGGGAGCTGTTTTTT.

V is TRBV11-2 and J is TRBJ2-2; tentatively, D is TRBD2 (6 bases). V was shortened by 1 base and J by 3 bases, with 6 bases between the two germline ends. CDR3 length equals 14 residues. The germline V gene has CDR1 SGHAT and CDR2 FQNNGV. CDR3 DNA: TGTGCCAGCAGCTTAGGACTAGACACCGGGGAGCTGTTTTTT. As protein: CASSLGLDTGELFF.

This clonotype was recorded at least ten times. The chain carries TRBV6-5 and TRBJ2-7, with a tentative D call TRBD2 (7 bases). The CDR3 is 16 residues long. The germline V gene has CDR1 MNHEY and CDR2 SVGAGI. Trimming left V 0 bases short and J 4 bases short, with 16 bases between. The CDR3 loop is CASSYSSSGGMYEQYF. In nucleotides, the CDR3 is TGTGCCAGCAGTTACTCGAGTTCGGGGGGCATGTACGAGCAGTACTTC.

CDR3 nucleotides: TGTGCCAGCGGTTCAGGGGACAGGGTATCGGACATTCAGTACTTC. It encodes CASGSGDRVSDIQYF. This chain uses TRBV28 with TRBJ2-4, with TRBD1 identical over 9 bases. Looked up from germline, CDR1 is MDHEN and CDR2 is SYDVKM. The V and J ends lost 8 bases and 8 bases, in that order; junction bases with no gene match: 13. The length of the CDR3 is 15 residues. The whole variable domain, remainder taken from reference TRBV28 and TRBJ2-4, is DVKVTQSSRYLVKRTGEKVFLECVQDMDHENMFWYRQDPGLGLRLIYFSYDVKMKEKGDIPEGYSVSREKKERFSLILESASTNQTSMYLCASGSGDRVSDIQYFGAGTRLSVL.

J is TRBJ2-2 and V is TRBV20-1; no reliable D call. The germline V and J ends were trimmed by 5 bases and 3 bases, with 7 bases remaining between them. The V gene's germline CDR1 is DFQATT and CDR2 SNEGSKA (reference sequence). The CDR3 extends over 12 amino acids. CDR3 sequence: CSAGSDTGELFF. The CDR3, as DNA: TGCAGTGCTGGGTCGGACACCGGGGAGCTGTTTTTT.

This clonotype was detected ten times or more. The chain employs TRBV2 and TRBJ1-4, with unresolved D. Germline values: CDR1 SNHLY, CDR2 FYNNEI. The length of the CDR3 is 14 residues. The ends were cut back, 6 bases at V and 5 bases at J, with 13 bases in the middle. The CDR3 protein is CASRRTLRNEKLFF. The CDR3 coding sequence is TGTGCCAGCAGACGGACCCTGAGAAATGAAAAACTGTTTTTT.

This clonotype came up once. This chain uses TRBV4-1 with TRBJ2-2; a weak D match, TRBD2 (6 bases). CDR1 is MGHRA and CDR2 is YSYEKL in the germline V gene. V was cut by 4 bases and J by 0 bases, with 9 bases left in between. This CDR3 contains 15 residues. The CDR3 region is CASSRGVSNTGELFF. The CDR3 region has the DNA TGCGCCAGCAGCCGGGGGGTCTCGAACACCGGGGAGCTGTTTTTT.

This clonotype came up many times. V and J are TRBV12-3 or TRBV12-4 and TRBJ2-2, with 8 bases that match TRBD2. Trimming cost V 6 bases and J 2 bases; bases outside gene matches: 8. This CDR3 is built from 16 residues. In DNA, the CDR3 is TGTGCCAGCAGCCAATTACGGGGGGGCAACACCGGGGAGCTGTTTTTT. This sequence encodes CASSQLRGGNTGELFF.

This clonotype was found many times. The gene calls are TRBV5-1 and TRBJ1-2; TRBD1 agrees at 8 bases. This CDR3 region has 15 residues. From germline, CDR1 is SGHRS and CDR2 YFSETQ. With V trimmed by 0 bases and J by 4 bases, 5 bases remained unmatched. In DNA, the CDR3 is TGCGCCAGCAGCTTGGGTCTTGGACAGGGCTATGGCTACACCTTC. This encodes CASSLGLGQGYGYTF.

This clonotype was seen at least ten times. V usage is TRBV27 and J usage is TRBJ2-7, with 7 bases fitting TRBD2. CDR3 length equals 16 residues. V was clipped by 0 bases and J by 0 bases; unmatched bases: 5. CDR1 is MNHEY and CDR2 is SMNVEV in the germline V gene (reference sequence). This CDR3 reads CASSLSERESSYEQYF. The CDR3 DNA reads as TGTGCCAGCAGTTTATCGGAGCGGGAAAGCTCCTACGAGCAGTACTTC.

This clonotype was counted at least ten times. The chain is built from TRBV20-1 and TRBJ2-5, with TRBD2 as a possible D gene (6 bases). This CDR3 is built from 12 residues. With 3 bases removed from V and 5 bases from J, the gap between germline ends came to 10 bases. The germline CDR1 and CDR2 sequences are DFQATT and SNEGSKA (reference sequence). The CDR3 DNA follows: TGCAGTGCTAGGCCTAGCGTGGAGACCCAGTACTTC. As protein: CSARPSVETQYF.

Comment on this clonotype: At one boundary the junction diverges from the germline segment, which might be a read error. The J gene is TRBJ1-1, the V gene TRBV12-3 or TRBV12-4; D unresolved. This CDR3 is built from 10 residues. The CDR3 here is CASSLFGLAF. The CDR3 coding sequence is TGTGCCAGCAGTTTATTTGGTCTGGCCTTT.

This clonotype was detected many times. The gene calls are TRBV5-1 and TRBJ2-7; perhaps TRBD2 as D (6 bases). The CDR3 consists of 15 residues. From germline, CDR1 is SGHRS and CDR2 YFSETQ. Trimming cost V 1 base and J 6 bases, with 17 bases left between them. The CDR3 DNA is TGCGCCAGCAGCTTGTCGGGAGAAACAGCTCGCGAGCAGTACTTC. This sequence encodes CASSLSGETAREQYF.

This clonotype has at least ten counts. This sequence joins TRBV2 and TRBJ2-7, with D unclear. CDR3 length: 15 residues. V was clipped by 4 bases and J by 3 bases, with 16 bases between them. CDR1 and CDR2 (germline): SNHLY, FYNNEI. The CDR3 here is CASSAPRYFDYEQYF. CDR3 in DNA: TGTGCCAGCAGTGCACCTAGGTACTTTGACTACGAGCAGTACTTC. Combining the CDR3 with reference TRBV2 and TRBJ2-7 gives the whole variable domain EPEVTQTPSHQVTQMGQEVILRCVPISNHLYFYWYRQILGQKVEFLVSFYNNEISEKSEIFDDQFSVERPDGSNFTLKIRSTKLEDSAMYFCASSAPRYFDYEQYFGPGTRLTVT.

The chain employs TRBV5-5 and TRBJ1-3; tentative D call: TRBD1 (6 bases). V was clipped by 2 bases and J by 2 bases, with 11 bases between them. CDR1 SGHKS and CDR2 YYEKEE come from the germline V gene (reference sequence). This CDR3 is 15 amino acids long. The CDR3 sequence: CASSLEGGTGNTIYF. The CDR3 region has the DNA TGTGCCAGCAGCTTAGAGGGGGGAACTGGAAACACCATATATTTT. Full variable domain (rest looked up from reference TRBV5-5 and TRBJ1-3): DAGVTQSPTHLIKTRGQQVTLRCSPISGHKSVSWYQQVLGQGPQFIFQYYEKEERGRGNFPDRFSARQFPNYSSELNVNALLLGDSALYLCASSLEGGTGNTIYFGEGSWLTVV.

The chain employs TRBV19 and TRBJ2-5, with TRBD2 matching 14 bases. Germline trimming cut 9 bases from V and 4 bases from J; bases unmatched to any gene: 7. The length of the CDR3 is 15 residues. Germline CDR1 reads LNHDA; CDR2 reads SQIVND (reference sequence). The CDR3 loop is CASATGLAGGETQYF. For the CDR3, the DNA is TGTGCCAGCGCAACCGGACTAGCGGGGGGAGAGACCCAGTACTTC.

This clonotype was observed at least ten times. The CDR3: CASSLSGTTDTQYF. The CDR3 DNA follows: TGTGCCAGCAGCTTGAGCGGTACCACAGATACGCAGTATTTT. The chain carries TRBV7-3 and TRBJ2-3, with D possibly TRBD2 on 5 matching bases. Trimming took off 3 bases at V and 2 bases at J, with 9 bases between the two ends. This CDR3 region has 14 residues. CDR1 and CDR2 from the germline V gene are SGHTA and FQGTGA.